This entry lists 2 T cell receptor beta chains sequenced from one sample in a study of T-cell reconstitution after alpha-beta-depleted transplantation in children. Preparation of the TCRbeta library was carried out with unique molecular identifiers. TCRdb re-called the PCR reads through MiXCR, storing one row per CDR3 protein. The sample lists approximately 980,000 distinct CDR3 sequences, about 29% occurring once. Material: PBMCs, mostly from graft donor cells, obtained 360 days after TCRalphabeta/CD19-depleted stem cell transplant. Receptor source: a boy younger than two who had a stem cell transplant for SCID, so the T cells may come from the graft donor.

The chain couples TRBV27 to TRBJ1-1; no reliable D call. Germline CDR1 is MNHEY and CDR2 is SMNVEV (reference sequence). This CDR3 contains 13 residues. Trimming took off 3 bases at V and 1 base at J, with 6 bases between the two ends. The CDR3 loop is CASSFKSNTEAFF. The CDR3, as DNA: TGTGCCAGCAGTTTTAAATCGAACACTGAAGCTTTCTTT.

This clonotype was observed many times. This chain joins TRBV4-2 and TRBJ2-2; D remains ambiguous. CDR3 length: 15 amino acids. The V gene's germline CDR1 is LGHNA and CDR2 YNFKEQ. Deletions cut 0 bases from V and 0 bases from J, with 5 bases between. The CDR3 sequence: CASSQDRTNTGELFF. The CDR3 DNA follows: TGTGCCAGCAGCCAAGATAGGACGAACACCGGGGAGCTGTTTTTT.